One sample yielded the 13 T cell receptor beta chains listed below, sequenced in a study. TCRdb recomputed calls from the 5' RACE reads with MiXCR, one row per CDR3 protein. This table holds around 57,000 distinct CDR3 sequences, roughly 28% found once. The specimen was tumor-infiltrating memory CD4+ T cells sorted from the breast tumor. The subset: memory CD4+ T cells, CD4+CD45RO+CD25-. The source is a female donor with breast cancer.

This clonotype has just a few counts. The chain joins TRBV6-2 or TRBV6-3 to TRBJ2-7; no definite D call. Germline V lookup: CDR1 MNHEY, CDR2 SVGEGT. The V gene lost 6 bases and the J gene lost 2 bases, with 5 bases spanning the gap. This CDR3 has 11 residues. CDR3 loop: CASSWAYEQYF. The CDR3 DNA reads TGTGCCAGCAGCTGGGCCTACGAGCAGTACTTC.

There are a few counts of this clonotype. This chain joins TRBV6-6 and TRBJ2-2, with TRBD1 matching over 9 bases. CDR1 is MNHNY, CDR2 SVGAGI, per germline (reference sequence). The CDR3 covers 16 residues. Unmatched junction bases numbered 4, after V lost 5 bases and J lost 0 bases. DNA of the CDR3: TGTGCCAGCAGTCCCCGACAGGGGGCGAACACCGGGGAGCTGTTTTTT. Its protein product is CASSPRQGANTGELFF.

CDR3 sequence (DNA): TGTGCCAGCAGCACTCACTACGAGCAGTACTTC. This gives the protein CASSTHYEQYF. J is TRBJ2-7 and V is TRBV3-1; D gene ambiguous. V dropped 5 bases and J dropped 3 bases, with 5 bases sitting between them. Germline CDR1 is LGHDT and CDR2 is YNNKEL (reference sequence). The CDR3 consists of 11 residues.

Only a few counts were recorded for this clonotype. V usage is TRBV6-5 and J usage is TRBJ1-1, with 11 bases lining up with TRBD1. The germline V gene has CDR1 MNHEY and CDR2 SVGAGI. CDR3 length equals 14 residues. V was clipped by 2 bases and J by 9 bases; unmatched bases: 5. This CDR3 reads CASSYLGQGAQAFF. The CDR3 DNA follows: TGTGCCAGCAGTTACCTAGGACAGGGGGCTCAAGCTTTCTTT.

This clonotype showed up just a few times. The chain links TRBV12-3 or TRBV12-4 to TRBJ1-2; D gene uncertain. Trimming removed 6 bases at V and 8 bases at J, with 10 bases between. The CDR3 length is 11 residues. CDR3 in DNA: TGTGCCAGCAGCCGCCGGGGAGGCTACACCTTC. Protein sequence: CASSRRGGYTF.

This clonotype was detected a few times. This chain connects TRBV5-1 to TRBJ1-1; the D is unclear. Trimming stripped 4 bases from V and 6 bases from J, with 16 bases between. The germline V gene has CDR1 SGHRS and CDR2 YFSETQ. The CDR3 extends over 14 amino acids. CDR3 amino acids: CASSQMIGNPEAFF. CDR3 sequence (DNA): TGCGCCAGCAGCCAGATGATTGGGAATCCTGAAGCTTTCTTT.

A few counts support this clonotype. The chain couples TRBV30 to TRBJ2-5; D gene ambiguous. Looked up from germline, CDR1 is GTSNPN and CDR2 is SVGIG (reference sequence). The CDR3 is 11 residues long. CDR3 in DNA: TGTGCTCGTGGGCAGCGAGAGACCCAGTACTTC. Translating gives CARGQRETQYF.

This clonotype has more than one count but fewer than ten. In DNA form, the CDR3 reads TGTGCCAGCAGCGTGACAGGGGCCGCCTATGGCTACACCTTC. Amino acid sequence: CASSVTGAAYGYTF. The chain links TRBV7-9 to TRBJ1-2, with 8 positions matching TRBD1. There are 14 residues in the CDR3. Looked up from germline, CDR1 is SEHNR and CDR2 is FQNEAQ (reference sequence). J lost 4 bases, V lost 5 bases, and 6 bases had no gene match.

This clonotype was detected a few times. The chain has TRBV3-1 and TRBJ2-3, with D unresolved. The V end was cut by 4 bases, the J end by 6 bases, with 8 bases between. Per the germline V gene, CDR1 is LGHDT and CDR2 is YNNKEL (reference sequence). The CDR3 sequence is 12 residues long. CDR3 sequence: CASSPEGDTQYF. CDR3 nucleotides: TGTGCCAGCAGCCCCGAAGGGGATACGCAGTATTTT.

This clonotype was seen only once. This chain joins TRBV28 and TRBJ2-2, with 10 bases lining up with TRBD1. CDR1 and CDR2 from the germline V gene are MDHEN and SYDVKM. This CDR3 contains 15 residues. V was pared by 6 bases and J by 7 bases, with 8 bases of the junction left unmatched. The DNA of the CDR3 is TGTGCCAGCAGACCGGGACAGGGGAAGAGCGGGGAGCTGTTTTTT. Translating gives CASRPGQGKSGELFF. The variable domain in full, with the rest retrieved from reference TRBV28 and TRBJ2-2, is DVKVTQSSRYLVKRTGEKVFLECVQDMDHENMFWYRQDPGLGLRLIYFSYDVKMKEKGDIPEGYSVSREKKERFSLILESASTNQTSMYLCASRPGQGKSGELFFGEGSRLTVL.

This chain connects TRBV24-1 to TRBJ1-5, with a weak D call TRBD1 (5 bases). Trimming took off 6 bases at V and 7 bases at J, with 9 bases between the two ends. The length of the CDR3 is 12 residues. The V gene's germline CDR1 is KGHDR and CDR2 SFDVKD. Here the CDR3 DNA reads TGTGCCACCAGTTTCGGGGGGCAGCCCCAGCATTTT. Residues: CATSFGGQPQHF.

In the case of this clonotype: No DNA is shown, since the ends of the CDR3 on it are uncertain; the CDR3 is the one TCRdb lists. The chain couples TRBV5-1 to TRBJ1-5; the table's D gene call, TRBD1, was not cross checked with the DNA. The CDR3 sequence runs 14 residues, both termini included. Germline V gives CDR1 SGHRS, CDR2 YFSETQ. The CDR3 is CASSVGTGNQPQHF.

The DNA for the CDR3 is TGCGCCAGCAGCTTGTCCGGGCCCCAAGAGACCCAGTACTTC. This encodes CASSLSGPQETQYF. The chain links TRBV5-1 to TRBJ2-5; D remains unclear. This CDR3 comprises 14 residues. Germline values: CDR1 SGHRS, CDR2 YFSETQ. V dropped 1 base and J dropped 1 base, with 8 bases sitting between them. The full variable domain, in which reference TRBV5-1 and TRBJ2-5 provide the parts outside the CDR3, is KAGVTQTPRYLIKTRGQQVTLSCSPISGHRSVSWYQQTPGQGLQFLFEYFSETQRNKGNFPGRFSGRQFSNSRSEMNVSTLELGDSALYLCASSLSGPQETQYFGPGTRLLVL.